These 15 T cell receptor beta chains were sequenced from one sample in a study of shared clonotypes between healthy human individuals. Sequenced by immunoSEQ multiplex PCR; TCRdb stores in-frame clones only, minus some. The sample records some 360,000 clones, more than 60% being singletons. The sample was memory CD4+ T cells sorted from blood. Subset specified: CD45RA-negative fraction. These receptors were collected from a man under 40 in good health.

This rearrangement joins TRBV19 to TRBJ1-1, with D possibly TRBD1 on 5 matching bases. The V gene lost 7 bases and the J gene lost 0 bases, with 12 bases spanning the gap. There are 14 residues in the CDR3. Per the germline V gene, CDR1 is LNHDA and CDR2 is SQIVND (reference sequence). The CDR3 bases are TGTGCCAGTAAAACGACAGATATGAACACTGAAGCTTTCTTT. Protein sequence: CASKTTDMNTEAFF.

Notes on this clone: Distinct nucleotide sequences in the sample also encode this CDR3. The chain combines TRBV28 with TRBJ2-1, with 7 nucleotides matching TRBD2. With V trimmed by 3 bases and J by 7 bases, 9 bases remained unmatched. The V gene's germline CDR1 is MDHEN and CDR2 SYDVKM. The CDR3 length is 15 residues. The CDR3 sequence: CASSFRGGSRNEQFF. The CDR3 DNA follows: TGTGCCAGCAGTTTTAGAGGCGGGAGCCGAAATGAGCAGTTCTTC.

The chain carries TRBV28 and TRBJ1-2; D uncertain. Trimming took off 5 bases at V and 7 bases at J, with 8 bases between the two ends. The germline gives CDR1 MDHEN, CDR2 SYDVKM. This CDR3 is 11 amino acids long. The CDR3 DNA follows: TGTGCCAGCAGTCTCCTACGTGGCTACACCTTC. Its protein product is CASSLLRGYTF.

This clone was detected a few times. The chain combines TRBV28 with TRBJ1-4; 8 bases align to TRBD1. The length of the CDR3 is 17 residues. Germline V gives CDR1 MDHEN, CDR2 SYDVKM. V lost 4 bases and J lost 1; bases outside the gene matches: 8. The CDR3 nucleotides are TGTGCCAGCAGTTCCCTCGCAGGGGGCGGAACTAATGAAAAACTGTTTTTT. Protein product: CASSSLAGGGTNEKLFF.

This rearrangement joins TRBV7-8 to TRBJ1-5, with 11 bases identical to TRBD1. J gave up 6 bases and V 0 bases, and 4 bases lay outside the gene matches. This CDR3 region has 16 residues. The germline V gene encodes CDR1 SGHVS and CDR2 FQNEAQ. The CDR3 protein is CASSLARDRGGQPQHF. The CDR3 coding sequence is TGTGCCAGCAGCTTAGCGCGGGACAGGGGGGGTCAGCCCCAGCATTTT. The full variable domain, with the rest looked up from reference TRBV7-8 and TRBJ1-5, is GAGVSQSPRYKVAKRGQDVALRCDPISGHVSLFWYQQALGQGPEFLTYFQNEAQLDKSGLPSDRFFAERPEGSVSTLKIQRTQQEDSAVYLCASSLARDRGGQPQHFGDGTRLSIL.

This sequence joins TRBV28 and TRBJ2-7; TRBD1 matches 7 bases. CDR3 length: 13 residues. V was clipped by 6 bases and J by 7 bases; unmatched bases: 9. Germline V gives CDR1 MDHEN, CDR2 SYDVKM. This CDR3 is CASRRTGVWEQYF. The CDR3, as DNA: TGTGCCAGCAGACGAACAGGGGTGTGGGAGCAGTACTTC.

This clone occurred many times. The CDR3 DNA is TGTGCCAGCAGCTTATCAGCCAGTTCCTACAATGAGCAGTTCTTC. Its protein product is CASSLSASSYNEQFF. This chain connects TRBV7-2 to TRBJ2-1, with D unclear. V lost 2 bases and J lost 1, with 9 bases in between. Per the germline V gene, CDR1 is SGHTA and CDR2 is FQGNSA. There are 15 residues in the CDR3.

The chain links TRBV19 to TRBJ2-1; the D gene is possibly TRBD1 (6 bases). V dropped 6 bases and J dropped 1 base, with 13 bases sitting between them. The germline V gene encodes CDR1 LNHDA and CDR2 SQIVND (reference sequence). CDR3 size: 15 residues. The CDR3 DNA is TGTGCCAGTAGGCCTCCTCAGGGGTCCTACAATGAGCAGTTCTTC. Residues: CASRPPQGSYNEQFF.

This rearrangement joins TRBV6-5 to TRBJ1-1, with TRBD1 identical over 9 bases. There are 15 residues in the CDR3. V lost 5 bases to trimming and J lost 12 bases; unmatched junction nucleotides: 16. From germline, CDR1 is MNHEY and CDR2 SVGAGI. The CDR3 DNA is TGTGCCAGCAGTCTAAAGCCTAGAACGGGACAGGGTACTTTCTTT. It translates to CASSLKPRTGQGTFF.

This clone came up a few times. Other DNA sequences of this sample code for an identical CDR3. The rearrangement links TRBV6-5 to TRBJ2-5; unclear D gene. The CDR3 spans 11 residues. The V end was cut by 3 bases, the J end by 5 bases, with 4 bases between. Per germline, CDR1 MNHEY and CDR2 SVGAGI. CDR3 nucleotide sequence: TGTGCCAGCAGTTATCTGGAGACCCAGTACTTC. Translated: CASSYLETQYF.

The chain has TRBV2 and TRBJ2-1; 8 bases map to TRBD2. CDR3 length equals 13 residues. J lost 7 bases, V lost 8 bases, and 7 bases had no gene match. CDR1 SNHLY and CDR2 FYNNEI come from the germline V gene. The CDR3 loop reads CASLESGRNEQFF. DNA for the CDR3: TGTGCCAGCTTGGAGAGCGGGAGAAATGAGCAGTTCTTC.

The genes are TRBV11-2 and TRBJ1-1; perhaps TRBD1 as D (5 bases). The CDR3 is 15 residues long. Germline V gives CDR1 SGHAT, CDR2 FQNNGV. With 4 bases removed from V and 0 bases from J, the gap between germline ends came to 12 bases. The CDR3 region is CASSSRDAVNTEAFF. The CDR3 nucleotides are TGTGCCAGCAGCTCCCGGGACGCAGTGAACACTGAAGCTTTCTTT. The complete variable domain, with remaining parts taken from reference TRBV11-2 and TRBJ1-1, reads EAGVAQSPRYKIIEKRQSVAFWCNPISGHATLYWYQQILGQGPKLLIQFQNNGVVDDSQLPKDRFSAERLKGVDSTLKIQPAKLEDSAVYLCASSSRDAVNTEAFFGQGTRLTVV.

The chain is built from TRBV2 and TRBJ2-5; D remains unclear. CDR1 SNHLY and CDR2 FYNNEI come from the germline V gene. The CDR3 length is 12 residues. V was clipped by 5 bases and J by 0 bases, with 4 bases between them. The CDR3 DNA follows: TGTGCCAGCAGTTACAACCAAGAGACCCAGTACTTC. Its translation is CASSYNQETQYF.

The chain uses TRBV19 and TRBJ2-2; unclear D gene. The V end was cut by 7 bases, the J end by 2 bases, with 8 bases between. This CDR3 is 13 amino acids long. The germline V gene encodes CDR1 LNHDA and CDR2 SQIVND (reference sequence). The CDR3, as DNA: TGTGCCAGTAACAAGATTAACACCGGGGAGCTGTTTTTT. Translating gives CASNKINTGELFF. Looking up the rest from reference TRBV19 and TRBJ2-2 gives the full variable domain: DGGITQSPKYLFRKEGQNVTLSCEQNLNHDAMYWYRQDPGQGLRLIYYSQIVNDFQKGDIAEGYSVSREKKESFPLTVTSAQKNPTAFYLCASNKINTGELFFGEGSRLTVL.

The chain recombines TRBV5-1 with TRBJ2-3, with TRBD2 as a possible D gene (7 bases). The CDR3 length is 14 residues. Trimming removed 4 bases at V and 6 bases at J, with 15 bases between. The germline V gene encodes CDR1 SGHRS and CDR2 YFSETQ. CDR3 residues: CASSNHWGGDTQYF. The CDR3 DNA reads TGCGCCAGCAGCAATCATTGGGGGGGCGATACGCAGTATTTT.